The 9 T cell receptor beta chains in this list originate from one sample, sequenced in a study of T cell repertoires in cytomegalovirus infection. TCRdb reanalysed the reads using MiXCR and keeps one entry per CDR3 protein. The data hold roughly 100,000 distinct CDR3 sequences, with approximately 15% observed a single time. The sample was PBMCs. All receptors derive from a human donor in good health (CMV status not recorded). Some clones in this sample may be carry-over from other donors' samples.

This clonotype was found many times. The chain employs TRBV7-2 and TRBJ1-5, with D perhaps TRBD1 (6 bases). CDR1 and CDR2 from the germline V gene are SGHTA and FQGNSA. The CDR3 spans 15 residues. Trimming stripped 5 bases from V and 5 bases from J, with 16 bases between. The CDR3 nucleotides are TGTGCCAGCAGCCAGGGGACACAGGGCGATCAGCCCCAGCATTTT. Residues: CASSQGTQGDQPQHF.

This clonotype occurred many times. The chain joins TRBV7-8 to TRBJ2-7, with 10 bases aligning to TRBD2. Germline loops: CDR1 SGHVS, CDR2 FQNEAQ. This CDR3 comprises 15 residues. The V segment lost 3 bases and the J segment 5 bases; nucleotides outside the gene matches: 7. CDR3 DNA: TGTGCCAGCAGCTTTAGACAGAGCGGGGGGGACGAGCAGTACTTC. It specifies CASSFRQSGGDEQYF.

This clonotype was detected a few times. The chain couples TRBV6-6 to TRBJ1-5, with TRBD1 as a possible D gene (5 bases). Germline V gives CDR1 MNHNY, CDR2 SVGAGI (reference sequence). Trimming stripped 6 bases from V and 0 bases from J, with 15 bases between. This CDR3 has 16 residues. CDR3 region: CASSMGQAVSNQPQHF. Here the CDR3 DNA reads TGTGCCAGCAGCATGGGGCAGGCGGTTAGCAATCAGCCCCAGCATTTT.

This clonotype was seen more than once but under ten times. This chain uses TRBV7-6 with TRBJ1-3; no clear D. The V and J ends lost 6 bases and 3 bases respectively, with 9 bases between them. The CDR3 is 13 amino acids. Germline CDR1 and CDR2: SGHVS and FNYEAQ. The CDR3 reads CASRGASGNTIYF. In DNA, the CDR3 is TGTGCCAGCAGGGGAGCAAGTGGAAACACCATATATTTT.

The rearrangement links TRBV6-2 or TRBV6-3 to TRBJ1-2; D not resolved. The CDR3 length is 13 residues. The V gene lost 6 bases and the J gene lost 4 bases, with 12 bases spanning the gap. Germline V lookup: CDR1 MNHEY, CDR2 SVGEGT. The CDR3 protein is CASSIPGLYGYTF. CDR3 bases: TGTGCCAGCAGCATCCCAGGTCTCTATGGCTACACCTTC.

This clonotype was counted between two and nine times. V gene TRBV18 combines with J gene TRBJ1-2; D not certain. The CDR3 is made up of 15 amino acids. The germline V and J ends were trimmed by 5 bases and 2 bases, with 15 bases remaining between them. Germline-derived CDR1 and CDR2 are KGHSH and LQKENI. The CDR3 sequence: CASSYGPGKNYGYTF. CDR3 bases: TGTGCCAGCTCATACGGGCCGGGGAAGAACTATGGCTACACCTTC.

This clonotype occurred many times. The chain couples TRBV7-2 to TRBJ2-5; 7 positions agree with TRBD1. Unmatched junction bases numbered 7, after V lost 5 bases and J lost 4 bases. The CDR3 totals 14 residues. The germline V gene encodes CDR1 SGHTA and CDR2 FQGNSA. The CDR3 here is CASSVTGNVETQYF. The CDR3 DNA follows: TGTGCCAGCAGCGTGACAGGGAACGTAGAGACCCAGTACTTC.

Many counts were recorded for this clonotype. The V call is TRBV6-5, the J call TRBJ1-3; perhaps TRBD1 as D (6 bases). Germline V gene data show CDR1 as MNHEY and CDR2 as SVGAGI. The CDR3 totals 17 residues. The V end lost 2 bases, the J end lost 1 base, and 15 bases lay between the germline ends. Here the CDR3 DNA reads TGTGCCAGCAGTTACGGTCCGCAGGGGTCATCTGGAAACACCATATATTTT. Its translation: CASSYGPQGSSGNTIYF.

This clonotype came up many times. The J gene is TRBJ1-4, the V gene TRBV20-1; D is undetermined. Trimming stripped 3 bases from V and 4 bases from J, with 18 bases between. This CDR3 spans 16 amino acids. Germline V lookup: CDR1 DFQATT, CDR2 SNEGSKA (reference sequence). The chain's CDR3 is CSASPSGVQDNEKLFF. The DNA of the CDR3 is TGCAGTGCTAGCCCAAGCGGGGTGCAGGATAATGAAAAACTGTTTTTT.